This T cell receptor beta chain was sequenced for a study of shared clonotypes between healthy human individuals. The V gene's germline CDR1 is KGHSH and CDR2 LQKENI. Trimming cost V 0 bases and J 1 base; bases outside gene matches: 4. The CDR3 totals 16 residues. Profiled with immunoSEQ multiplex PCR; TCRdb holds only in-frame clones, not every one. The sample carries some 2,000,000 clones, 90% to 96% recorded once. The TCR was taken from a man aged 18-30 years in good health. The chain links TRBV18 to TRBJ2-5; 8 positions agree with TRBD2. The specimen sequenced was naive CD4+ T cells sorted from blood. The sample's subset: CD45RA+ positively selected. This CDR3 reads CASSPPVGRAQETQYF. CDR3 nucleotide sequence: TGTGCCAGCTCACCACCCGTCGGGAGGGCCCAAGAGACCCAGTACTTC.